The 23 T cell receptor beta chains in this list originate from one sample, sequenced in a study of shared clonotypes between healthy human individuals. Repertoires were generated with immunoSEQ multiplex PCR, while TCRdb's copy carries only in-frame clones and drops some. The top ten clones hold over 0.12% of a sample with approximately 2.5 million clones, more than 80% of them seen once. Sequencing was performed on naive CD4+ T cells sorted from blood. As for subset: CD45RA+ positively selected. The receptors shown here come from a man between 18 and 35 years old in good health.

The chain carries TRBV28 and TRBJ1-6; D remains ambiguous. The CDR3 has 16 amino acids. CDR1 MDHEN and CDR2 SYDVKM come from the germline V gene. The V end lost 6 bases, the J end lost 9 bases, and 21 bases lay between the germline ends. For the CDR3, the DNA is TGTGCCAGCAGCCCTCTGGGAATCAAAAGCGGTTCACCCCTCCACTTT. Its protein is CASSPLGIKSGSPLHF.

This chain uses TRBV11-1 with TRBJ2-3; 7 bases are a match to TRBD1. The CDR3 totals 15 residues. Germline trimming cut 6 bases from V and 3 bases from J; bases unmatched to any gene: 9. Germline V gives CDR1 SGHAT, CDR2 FQDESV (reference sequence). The chain's CDR3 is CASSQGQSLTDTQYF. DNA for the CDR3: TGTGCCAGCAGTCAGGGACAGTCTTTGACAGATACGCAGTATTTT.

The chain joins TRBV5-6 to TRBJ1-6; 7 bases match TRBD1. The CDR3 covers 16 residues. CDR1 is SGHDT, CDR2 YYEEEE, per germline. V dropped 2 bases and J dropped 7; count of bases not matched to a gene: 9. The CDR3 sequence is CASSFEGARENSPLHF. The CDR3 DNA reads as TGTGCCAGCAGCTTTGAGGGGGCGAGGGAGAATTCACCCCTCCACTTT.

The chain employs TRBV27 and TRBJ2-1; unclear D gene. The germline gives CDR1 MNHEY, CDR2 SMNVEV (reference sequence). This CDR3 comprises 15 residues. Trimming stripped 9 bases from V and 4 bases from J, with 19 bases between. The DNA for the CDR3 is TGTGCCAGTCGCCCTCTTGGAGCTGGTTACAATGAGCAGTTCTTC. Its translation: CASRPLGAGYNEQFF.

This clone was observed a single time. V gene TRBV5-4 combines with J gene TRBJ1-6, with D unresolved. Trimming left V 0 bases short and J 4 bases short, with 11 bases between. CDR1 and CDR2 (germline): SGHNT, YYREEE (reference sequence). The CDR3 runs to 16 residues. In DNA form, the CDR3 reads TGTGCCAGCAGCTTGGGTTCCGGGCTGTATAATTCACCCCTCCACTTT. Amino acid sequence: CASSLGSGLYNSPLHF.

This chain connects TRBV21-1 to TRBJ2-7. TRBV21-1 is a recognized pseudogene. The CDR3 has 12 amino acids. Here the CDR3 DNA reads TGTGCCAGGGGACGCGACGATTACGAGCAGTACTTC. Protein sequence: CARGRDDYEQYF.

This chain joins TRBV7-3 and TRBJ1-2, with D unresolved. CDR1 SGHTA and CDR2 FQGTGA come from the germline V gene. This CDR3 region has 16 residues. Trimming shortened V by 0 bases and J by 5 bases, and 16 bases separated the two germline ends. The CDR3 DNA sequence: TGTGCCAGCAGCTTAACAAACCCGCACAGCCGGTATGGCTACACCTTC. It specifies CASSLTNPHSRYGYTF.

The rearrangement links TRBV7-2 to TRBJ2-3; TRBD2 matches 11 bases. The germline CDR1 and CDR2 sequences are SGHTA and FQGNSA. V gave up 5 bases and J gave up 2 bases; unmatched junction bases: 6. CDR3 size: 16 residues. The CDR3 spells CASSALAGGLTDTQYF. In DNA form, the CDR3 reads TGTGCCAGCAGCGCCCTAGCGGGGGGCCTCACAGATACGCAGTATTTT.

The chain employs TRBV28 and TRBJ2-2; 10 nucleotides line up with TRBD2. The CDR3 runs to 20 residues. V was pared by 1 base and J by 0 bases, with 11 bases of the junction left unmatched. Germline V gene lookup returns CDR1 MDHEN and CDR2 SYDVKM. The CDR3, as DNA: TGTGCCAGCAGTTTATTCCTATTGACTAGCGGGCGAGCGAACACCGGGGAGCTGTTTTTT. This sequence encodes CASSLFLLTSGRANTGELFF.

This CDR3 is CARSSPGSTDTQYF. CDR3 in DNA: TGTGCCAGAAGCTCCCCGGGGAGCACAGATACGCAGTATTTT. The chain carries TRBV5-3 and TRBJ2-3, with a possible D match to TRBD2 (5 bases). TRBV5-3 is annotated as an ORF whose role is uncertain. The length of the CDR3 is 14 residues. The V gene lost 3 bases and the J gene lost 0 bases, with 8 bases spanning the gap.

CDR3 bases: TGTGCCAGCAGCGTTGGTTATAGTGGGCAGGGAGAGACCCAGTACTTC. This translates into CASSVGYSGQGETQYF. The chain links TRBV9 to TRBJ2-5; the D gene is possibly TRBD1 (5 bases). From germline, CDR1 is SGDLS and CDR2 YYNGEE. The ends were cut back, 2 bases at V and 4 bases at J, with 18 bases in the middle. The CDR3 runs to 16 residues.

The rearrangement uses TRBV2 and TRBJ2-1, with 14 bases fitting TRBD2. CDR1 SNHLY and CDR2 FYNNEI come from the germline V gene. The CDR3 loop spans 17 amino acids. V was pared by 5 bases and J by 7 bases, with 10 bases of the junction left unmatched. Written as DNA, the CDR3 is TGTGCCAGCAGTTTGCGACTAGCGGGAGGGACGTGGAATGAGCAGTTCTTC. It codes for CASSLRLAGGTWNEQFF.

The V call is TRBV28, the J call TRBJ1-2, with 10 positions matching TRBD1. J lost 7 bases, V lost 5 bases, and 10 bases had no gene match. The CDR3 runs to 15 residues. The germline V gene encodes CDR1 MDHEN and CDR2 SYDVKM. The CDR3 region is CASSQPGQGLSGYTF. CDR3 nucleotides: TGTGCCAGCAGTCAACCGGGACAGGGGCTGAGTGGCTACACCTTC.

Of note for this clone: Other DNA sequences in this sample translate to the same CDR3. This chain joins TRBV18 and TRBJ2-7, with 9 bases aligning to TRBD1. V lost 3 bases, J lost 1 base, and 1 base stayed unmatched. The germline CDR1 and CDR2 sequences are KGHSH and LQKENI. The CDR3 is made up of 14 amino acids. This chain's CDR3 is CASSPGTGSYEQYF. The CDR3 DNA is TGTGCCAGCTCACCCGGGACAGGGTCCTACGAGCAGTACTTC.

The chain couples TRBV6-5 to TRBJ2-4; TRBD1 is a possible D gene (6 bases). CDR1 is MNHEY and CDR2 is SVGAGI in the germline V gene. Deletions cut 6 bases from V and 2 bases from J, with 14 bases between. The length of the CDR3 is 15 residues. CDR3 sequence (DNA): TGTGCCAGCAGACCTTCCACAGGGTCCAAAAACATTCAGTACTTC. Its protein product is CASRPSTGSKNIQYF.

V and J are TRBV19 and TRBJ1-4; a possible D gene is TRBD1 (5 bases). CDR3 length: 14 amino acids. Per germline, CDR1 LNHDA and CDR2 SQIVND (reference sequence). V lost 9 bases to trimming and J lost 9 bases, with 20 bases between them. CDR3 in DNA: TGTGCCAGCCACGGGCTAGGGGCCGTTCAAAAACTGTTTTTT. This encodes CASHGLGAVQKLFF.

The J gene is TRBJ2-2, the V gene TRBV7-6, with 9 bases aligning to TRBD2. This CDR3 region has 14 residues. V lost 4 bases, J lost 4 bases, and 1 base stayed unmatched. Germline CDR1 reads SGHVS; CDR2 reads FNYEAQ. Written as DNA, the CDR3 is TGTGCCAGCAGCTCGACTAGCGGCACCGGGGAGCTGTTTTTT. Translated: CASSSTSGTGELFF.

The chain links TRBV7-2 to TRBJ2-1; 11 nucleotides match TRBD2. CDR1 is SGHTA, CDR2 FQGNSA, per germline. The trim removed 3 bases at V and 15 bases at J, leaving 16 bases unmatched. The CDR3 runs 16 residues. Here the CDR3 DNA reads TGTGCCAGCAGCTTGTCGCTCGGGACTAGCGGTTTCCTGAGGTTCTTC. Translated, it gives CASSLSLGTSGFLRFF.

With regard to this clone: Other DNA sequences of this sample code for an identical CDR3. The chain couples TRBV19 to TRBJ1-1, with no clear D. The germline V and J ends were trimmed by 1 base and 0 bases, with 6 bases remaining between them. The V gene's germline CDR1 is LNHDA and CDR2 SQIVND (reference sequence). The CDR3 consists of 14 residues. The CDR3 is CASSIGQMNTEAFF. The CDR3 DNA reads as TGTGCCAGTAGTATAGGACAAATGAACACTGAAGCTTTCTTT.

The chain employs TRBV4-3 and TRBJ2-7; weak D call: TRBD1 (5 bases). CDR3 size: 14 residues. V was cut by 1 base and J by 3 bases, with 10 bases left in between. Per the germline V gene, CDR1 is LGHNA and CDR2 is YSLEER. CDR3 region: CASSQVLGDYEQYF. The CDR3 bases are TGCGCCAGCAGCCAAGTCCTAGGGGACTACGAGCAGTACTTC.

This clone was recorded only once. J is TRBJ2-1 and V is TRBV9, with 10 bases fitting TRBD2. CDR1 SGDLS and CDR2 YYNGEE come from the germline V gene. V lost 4 bases and J lost 8; bases outside the gene matches: 9. The CDR3 totals 15 residues. CDR3 residues: CASSSIAGGGDEQFF. The CDR3 DNA is TGTGCCAGCAGCTCGATAGCGGGAGGAGGCGATGAGCAGTTCTTC.

V and J are TRBV18 and TRBJ2-7; TRBD2 agrees at 7 bases. The CDR3 totals 14 residues. Germline-derived CDR1 and CDR2 are KGHSH and LQKENI. With V trimmed by 3 bases and J by 7 bases, 9 bases remained unmatched. The CDR3 sequence: CASSPSGGSQEQYF. CDR3 bases: TGTGCCAGCTCACCCTCGGGAGGATCTCAAGAGCAGTACTTC.

The chain uses TRBV10-3 and TRBJ2-3; D is unresolved. CDR1 is ENHRY and CDR2 is SYGVKD in the germline V gene. Trimming took off 6 bases at V and 6 bases at J, with 13 bases between the two ends. This CDR3 region has 13 residues. The CDR3 is CAIRGGIGDTQYF. CDR3 nucleotides: TGTGCCATCAGAGGCGGCATTGGGGATACGCAGTATTTT.